This T cell receptor beta chain was sequenced in a study of STAT5B mutations in CD4+ large granular lymphocyte leukemia. Trimming cost V 0 bases and J 0 bases, with 9 bases left between them. The CDR3 is 15 residues long. Germline V gene sequence: CDR1 SGHRS, CDR2 YFSETQ. This clone has more than one count but fewer than ten. Clones were sequenced by immunoSEQ multiplex PCR, and TCRdb holds only the in-frame ones, with some missing. The data show approximately 31,000 clones, approximately 74% seen once. The rearrangement joins TRBV5-1 to TRBJ1-1, with D unresolved. The clonotype was recovered from a human donor in good health. The sample consisted of CD4+ T cells from blood buffy coats. The CDR3 DNA reads as TGCGCCAGCAGCTTGGACCTCGGGATGAACACTGAAGCTTTCTTT. Translation gives CASSLDLGMNTEAFF.